These T cell receptor beta chains were read from a single sample in a study of shared clonotypes between healthy human individuals. The assay was immunoSEQ multiplex PCR, and TCRdb's table has in-frame clones only and misses some. The sample shows hundreds of thousands of clones, less than 97% of them seen only once. Specimen: naive CD8+ T cells sorted from blood. All receptors derive from a woman under 40 in good health. The CDR3 runs from the conserved cysteine through the conserved F or W. A D gene is named only where the DNA matches it firmly. Rows may omit the clone size; those that give it use once, few, many or a size class.

DNA: TGTGCCAGCAGTTTTATATGGGGGAATGAGCAGTTCTTC
CDR3: CASSFIWGNEQFF
V: TRBV27
size: -
D: -
J: TRBJ2-1

DNA: TGTGCCAGCAGCTGGGGCGTTAAGGGGAGCTCCTACAATGAGCAGTTCTTC
CDR3: CASSWGVKGSSYNEQFF
V: TRBV11-2
size: -
D: -
J: TRBJ2-1

DNA: TGTGCCAGCAGCTTAGATACTAGCGGGAGAGCCGGGGAGCTGTTTTTT
CDR3: CASSLDTSGRAGELFF
V: TRBV7-9
size: -
D: TRBD2
J: TRBJ2-2

DNA: TGTGCCAGTAGTCCCCTTTTTGGGGGGAATGGCTACACCTTC
CDR3: CASSPLFGGNGYTF
V: TRBV19
size: -
D: -
J: TRBJ1-2

DNA: TGTGCCAGCAGCCCCCTCCTGGGCGCGGAGGAGAAAAACATTCAGTACTTC
CDR3: CASSPLLGAEEKNIQYF
V: TRBV5-4
size: -
D: -
J: TRBJ2-4

DNA: TGTGCCAGCCTGGGACTAGCGGTAAACACCGGGGAGCTGTTTTTT
CDR3: CASLGLAVNTGELFF
V: TRBV27
size: -
D: TRBD2
J: TRBJ2-2

DNA: TGCGCCAGCAGCCAAGGTGGGGACACCGGGGAGCTGTTTTTT
CDR3: CASSQGGDTGELFF
V: TRBV4-1
size: -
D: -
J: TRBJ2-2

DNA: TGCGCCAGCAGCCAGGGGGATTACAATGAGCAGTTCTTC
CDR3: CASSQGDYNEQFF
V: TRBV5-1
size: once
D: TRBD1
J: TRBJ2-1

DNA: TGTGCCATCAATCAGGGTAGCACTGAAGCTTTCTTT
CDR3: CAINQGSTEAFF
V: TRBV10-3
size: -
D: -
J: TRBJ1-1

DNA: TGTGCCAGCAGTGACAAAACAGGAACGTCCGACAATGAGCAGTTCTTC
CDR3: CASSDKTGTSDNEQFF
V: TRBV25-1
size: -
D: -
J: TRBJ2-1

DNA: TGTGCCAGCAGCTCAACCGGGACTATCACAGATACGCAGTATTTT
CDR3: CASSSTGTITDTQYF
V: TRBV5-6
size: -
D: TRBD2
J: TRBJ2-3

DNA: TGTGCCAGCAGTTTAGCAGGGTTCTACGAGCAGTACTTC
CDR3: CASSLAGFYEQYF
V: TRBV28
size: -
D: -
J: TRBJ2-7

DNA: TGTGCCAGTACACTAGCGGGAGGTATACAAGAGACCCAGTACTTC
CDR3: CASTLAGGIQETQYF
V: TRBV19
size: -
D: TRBD2
J: TRBJ2-5

DNA: TGTGCCAGCAGTCTTACCTACGAGCAGTACTTC
CDR3: CASSLTYEQYF
V: TRBV6-1
size: -
D: -
J: TRBJ2-7

DNA: TGTGCCAGCAGCGTAGACGGCACTGAAGCTTTCTTT
CDR3: CASSVDGTEAFF
V: TRBV9
size: -
D: -
J: TRBJ1-1

DNA: TGTGCCAGCAGTACCTACACAGGGGACACCGGGGAGCTGTTTTTT
CDR3: CASSTYTGDTGELFF
V: TRBV27
size: -
D: TRBD1
J: TRBJ2-2

DNA: TGTGCCAGCTCTCGGTTCAGGAGGGATCGCACCGGGGAGCTGTTTTTT
CDR3: CASSRFRRDRTGELFF
V: TRBV11-2
size: -
D: -
J: TRBJ2-2

DNA: TGTGCCAGCAGTGAAGCTGGACAGATCTACGAGCAGTACTTC
CDR3: CASSEAGQIYEQYF
V: TRBV6-1
size: -
D: -
J: TRBJ2-7

DNA: TGTGCCAGCAGTTTATCGTACACACCAGGAAACACCATATATTTT
CDR3: CASSLSYTPGNTIYF
V: TRBV28
size: -
D: -
J: TRBJ1-3

DNA: TGTGCCAGCAGCCCCCGGGACAGGGCCTACGAGCAGTACTTC
CDR3: CASSPRDRAYEQYF
V: TRBV13
size: -
D: TRBD1
J: TRBJ2-7

DNA: TGCGCCAGCAGCCACCGGGACTACCGATTTGAGCAGTTCTTC
CDR3: CASSHRDYRFEQFF
V: TRBV5-1
size: -
D: TRBD2
J: TRBJ2-1

DNA: TGTGCCAGCAGTCAAAACAATGAGCAGTTCTTC
CDR3: CASSQNNEQFF
V: TRBV28
size: -
D: -
J: TRBJ2-1